This T cell receptor beta chain appears in the sequencing data of a study of Graves' ophthalmopathy and Graves' hyperthyroidism. Study conclusions and caveats: Clonotypes were expanded in thyroid at above 0.001 frequency, and most also appeared in blood.

The authors amplified TCR beta CDR3 regions from RNA transcripts. Second-round multiplex PCR came after a first-round RT-PCR that employed HTBI primers. TCRdb recomputed calls from the multiplex PCR reads with MiXCR, one row per CDR3 protein. The sample holds 600,000 to 950,000 distinct CDR3 sequences, around 40% seen once. On this clonotype: The antigen is unknown.

The CDR3 totals 14 residues. Trimming took 4 bases from V and 3 from J, leaving 13 bases between them. The germline CDR1 and CDR2 sequences are LNHDA and SQIVND (reference sequence). Moderate-to-severe activity, CAS ≥3, NOSPECS ≥4 and duration under 3 months were recorded for donors with ophthalmopathy. The sequence came from an adult man with Graves' ophthalmopathy. This chain connects TRBV19 to TRBJ2-7; the D is unclear. The sequencing sample was made of peripheral blood. The CDR3 reads CASSTGRANYEQYF. CDR3 DNA sequence: TGTGCCAGTAGTACCGGACGGGCGAACTACGAGCAGTACTTC.